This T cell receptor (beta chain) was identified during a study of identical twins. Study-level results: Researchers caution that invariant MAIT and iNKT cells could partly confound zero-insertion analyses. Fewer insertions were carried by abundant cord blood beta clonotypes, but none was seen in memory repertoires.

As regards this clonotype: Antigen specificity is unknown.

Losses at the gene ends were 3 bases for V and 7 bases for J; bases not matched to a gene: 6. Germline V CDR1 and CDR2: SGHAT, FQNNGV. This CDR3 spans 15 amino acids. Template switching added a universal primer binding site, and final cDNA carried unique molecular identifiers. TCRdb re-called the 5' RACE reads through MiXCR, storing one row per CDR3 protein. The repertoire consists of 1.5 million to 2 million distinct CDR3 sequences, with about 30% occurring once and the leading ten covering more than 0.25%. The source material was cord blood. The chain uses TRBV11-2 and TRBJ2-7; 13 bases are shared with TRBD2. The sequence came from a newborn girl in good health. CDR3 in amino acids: CASSFTSGGANEQYF. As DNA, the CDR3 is TGTGCCAGCAGCTTTACTAGCGGGGGGGCCAATGAGCAGTACTTC.